One sample yielded the 29 T cell receptor beta chains listed below, sequenced in a study of CD8 T cells in Susac syndrome (dated by TCRdb to the late 2010s). Preparation of the library involved the immunoSEQ multiplex PCR assay. RNA was extracted using the RNeasy kit, and about 0.5 to 1 ug of the RNA was reverse transcribed with random hexamers. TCRdb reprocessed the public reads (quality trimming at Q25 with fastp, clone calling with MiXCR) and kept in-frame beta chains. Identical CDR3 protein sequences are pooled into one entry, listed with their most common genes and DNA. This sample has under 200,000 distinct CDR3 sequences in its table, and 94% of those were observed once. Around 0.11% of the sample goes to the ten largest clones. The specimen was CD4+ T cells from PBMCs. Receptors were obtained from a human donor with Susac syndrome.

The chain recombines TRBV27 with TRBJ2-1, with TRBD1 matching over 7 bases. The CDR3 spans 13 residues. After removal of 5 bases from V and 10 bases from J, the junction contained 8 bases not matched to a gene. The germline V gene encodes CDR1 MNHEY and CDR2 SMNVEV (reference sequence). CDR3 in DNA: TGTGCCAGCAGTCTACGACAGGGACACGAGCAGTTCTTC. Translation gives CASSLRQGHEQFF.

The V call is TRBV20-1, the J call TRBJ2-7; TRBD1 matches 9 bases. The CDR3 has 14 residues. V shed 6 bases and J 1 base; nucleotides not matched to a gene: 7. Germline lookup yields CDR1 DFQATT and CDR2 SNEGSKA (reference sequence). The CDR3 spells CSAVKGTGSYEQYF. The CDR3 DNA is TGCAGTGCCGTGAAAGGGACAGGGTCCTACGAGCAGTACTTC.

The V and J genes are TRBV19 and TRBJ2-1; 7 nucleotides match TRBD1. The CDR3 has 17 residues. Germline assignment: CDR1 LNHDA and CDR2 SQIVND (reference sequence). The J segment lost 0 bases and the V segment lost 3 bases, leaving 8 bases of the junction unmatched. CDR3 in amino acids: CASSIRQGWSSYNEQFF. CDR3 DNA sequence: TGTGCCAGTAGTATCCGACAGGGCTGGAGCTCCTACAATGAGCAGTTCTTC.

The chain couples TRBV11-2 to TRBJ2-2, with TRBD1 matching 7 bases. CDR3 length: 18 amino acids. With V trimmed by 3 bases and J by 3 bases, 13 bases remained unmatched. Germline lookup yields CDR1 SGHAT and CDR2 FQNNGV. The CDR3 region has the DNA TGTGCCAGCAGCTTCCCATCCTACAGGGGCAGGGACACCGGGGAGCTGTTTTTT. Its translation: CASSFPSYRGRDTGELFF.

This clonotype was seen a handful of times. This chain joins TRBV12-3 or TRBV12-4 and TRBJ1-5, with 7 bases identical to TRBD1. With 5 bases clipped from V and 0 bases from J, the junction kept 4 bases outside the gene matches. The CDR3 runs 15 residues. The CDR3 loop is CASSLTGDSNQPQHF. In DNA form, the CDR3 reads TGTGCCAGCAGTCTTACAGGGGATAGCAATCAGCCCCAGCATTTT.

This chain joins TRBV20-1 and TRBJ2-3; 10 bases fit TRBD2. The CDR3 is made up of 17 amino acids. CDR1 and CDR2 (germline): DFQATT, SNEGSKA (reference sequence). V was pared by 1 base and J by 6 bases, with 13 bases of the junction left unmatched. The CDR3 sequence is CSARVPSGGGLSDTQYF. The CDR3 bases are TGCAGTGCTAGAGTCCCGAGCGGGGGGGGCTTAAGCGATACGCAGTATTTT.

The chain joins TRBV20-1 to TRBJ2-3, with 11 bases that match TRBD1. Trimming removed 4 bases from V and 4 bases from J; junction bases left unmatched: 7. The CDR3 consists of 15 residues. Per the germline V gene, CDR1 is DFQATT and CDR2 is SNEGSKA (reference sequence). This CDR3 reads CSATRTGGNSDTQYF. CDR3 coding DNA: TGCAGTGCTACGCGGACAGGGGGCAACTCAGATACGCAGTATTTT.

This clonotype was counted a single time. The rearrangement joins TRBV28 to TRBJ1-1; D is unclear. Germline V gene data show CDR1 as MDHEN and CDR2 as SYDVKM. Trimming took off 8 bases at V and 0 bases at J, with 10 bases between the two ends. This CDR3 region has 13 residues. The CDR3 protein is CASHPSMNTEAFF. The CDR3 DNA is TGTGCCAGCCACCCTAGCATGAACACTGAAGCTTTCTTT.

The rearrangement uses TRBV5-1 and TRBJ1-4; the match to TRBD1 covers 8 bases. Trimming at V came to 0 bases and at J to 8 bases, leaving 0 bases not matched to a gene. This CDR3 comprises 13 residues. CDR1 and CDR2 (germline): SGHRS, YFSETQ. The CDR3 protein is CASSLGQGEKLFF. The CDR3 DNA is TGCGCCAGCAGCTTGGGACAGGGGGAAAAACTGTTTTTT.

The chain carries TRBV7-2 and TRBJ1-1; TRBD1 matches 7 bases. Germline CDR1 is SGHTA and CDR2 is FQGNSA. J gave up 0 bases and V 4 bases, and 5 bases lay outside the gene matches. This CDR3 has 15 residues. CDR3 coding DNA: TGTGCCAGCAGCTATTCCGGGACAGTGAACACTGAAGCTTTCTTT. Encoded protein: CASSYSGTVNTEAFF. Full variable domain (rest looked up from reference TRBV7-2 and TRBJ1-1): GAGVSQSPSNKVTEKGKDVELRCDPISGHTALYWYRQSLGQGLEFLIYFQGNSAPDKSGLPSDRFSAERTGGSVSTLTIQRTQQEDSAVYLCASSYSGTVNTEAFFGQGTRLTVV.

This chain uses TRBV20-1 with TRBJ1-1; D remains ambiguous. There are 12 residues in the CDR3. Per germline, CDR1 DFQATT and CDR2 SNEGSKA (reference sequence). Between the trimmed V and J ends, which lost 2 bases and 4 bases, there was a span of 8 bases. The CDR3 sequence is CSARPPGTEAFF. DNA for the CDR3: TGCAGTGCTAGACCCCCGGGCACTGAAGCTTTCTTT.

The CDR3 sequence: CSVLDTPYNEQFF. CDR3 nucleotides: TGCAGCGTTTTGGACACACCCTACAATGAGCAGTTCTTC. V and J are TRBV29-1 and TRBJ2-1; D perhaps matches TRBD1 (5 bases). Germline V lookup: CDR1 SQVTM, CDR2 ANQGSEA. V lost 5 bases to trimming and J lost 2 bases, with 10 bases between them. CDR3 length: 13 amino acids.

In DNA form, the CDR3 reads TGCAGTGCGGTTCCAGCGGGGGGGCCGAATACGCAGTATTTT. Residues: CSAVPAGGPNTQYF. This chain connects TRBV20-1 to TRBJ2-3; 10 bases are a match to TRBD2. The CDR3 covers 14 residues. V shed 6 bases, J shed 7 bases, and the junction held 10 bases outside the gene matches. The germline V gene has CDR1 DFQATT and CDR2 SNEGSKA (reference sequence).

J is TRBJ1-1 and V is TRBV5-1; no firm D call. The V gene lost 5 bases and the J gene lost 8 bases, with 13 bases spanning the gap. The germline gives CDR1 SGHRS, CDR2 YFSETQ. The CDR3 runs 12 residues. CDR3: CASSFDGGEAFF. The CDR3 bases are TGCGCCAGCAGTTTTGACGGAGGCGAAGCTTTCTTT. The variable domain in full, with the rest retrieved from reference TRBV5-1 and TRBJ1-1, is KAGVTQTPRYLIKTRGQQVTLSCSPISGHRSVSWYQQTPGQGLQFLFEYFSETQRNKGNFPGRFSGRQFSNSRSEMNVSTLELGDSALYLCASSFDGGEAFFGQGTRLTVV.

The chain is built from TRBV2 and TRBJ2-7; 8 positions match TRBD2. The V segment lost 7 bases and the J segment 7 bases; nucleotides outside the gene matches: 6. Germline-derived CDR1 and CDR2 are SNHLY and FYNNEI. The CDR3 totals 12 residues. The CDR3 reads CASTGLGREQYF. CDR3 bases: TGTGCCAGCACGGGACTAGGTAGAGAGCAGTACTTC.

V gene TRBV7-9 combines with J gene TRBJ2-1; D unresolved. The CDR3 runs 15 residues. V lost 3 bases and J 2 bases, leaving 11 bases between the germline ends. CDR1 is SEHNR, CDR2 FQNEAQ, per germline (reference sequence). CDR3 amino acids: CASSLMGPTYNEQFF. The CDR3 nucleotides read TGTGCCAGCAGCTTGATGGGTCCCACCTACAATGAGCAGTTCTTC.

The V gene is TRBV12-3 or TRBV12-4, the J gene TRBJ2-1, with unresolved D. The CDR3 spans 12 residues. The V gene lost 3 bases and the J gene lost 7 bases, with 7 bases spanning the gap. CDR3 nucleotides: TGTGCCAGCAGTTTGAACGGTAATGAGCAGTTCTTC. This translates into CASSLNGNEQFF.

The rearrangement links TRBV5-4 to TRBJ1-1; 7 bases map to TRBD1. Germline trimming cut 0 bases from V and 7 bases from J; bases unmatched to any gene: 3. This CDR3 contains 13 residues. CDR1 SGHNT and CDR2 YYREEE come from the germline V gene (reference sequence). Here the CDR3 DNA reads TGTGCCAGCAGCTTGGGGAGGACAGGTGAAGCTTTCTTT. This gives the protein CASSLGRTGEAFF.

The chain carries TRBV6-5 and TRBJ2-1; the match to TRBD1 covers 8 bases. The CDR3 loop spans 16 amino acids. V was clipped by 5 bases and J by 4 bases; unmatched bases: 10. CDR1 MNHEY and CDR2 SVGAGI come from the germline V gene. CDR3 protein: CASSRSTGTGYNEQFF. CDR3 nucleotide sequence: TGTGCCAGCAGTCGCTCGACCGGGACAGGTTACAATGAGCAGTTCTTC.

The V call is TRBV7-8, the J call TRBJ2-2; unclear D gene. V was shortened by 1 base and J by 6 bases, with 9 bases between the two germline ends. CDR3 size: 14 residues. Germline CDR1 reads SGHVS; CDR2 reads FQNEAQ. CDR3 in DNA: TGTGCCAGCAGCTTAGAAAGTGGGGCCGGGGAGCTGTTTTTT. It specifies CASSLESGAGELFF.

The count of this clonotype is one. This chain uses TRBV7-8 with TRBJ2-3, with 12 positions matching TRBD2. Losses at the gene ends were 5 bases for V and 6 bases for J; bases not matched to a gene: 24. CDR3 length equals 21 residues. The germline V gene has CDR1 SGHVS and CDR2 FQNEAQ. The CDR3, as DNA: TGTGCCAGCAGCCTAAAATTGACTAGCGGGGGAGGCCTTAGTCGGGGGGATACGCAGTATTTT. This gives the protein CASSLKLTSGGGLSRGDTQYF.

The chain combines TRBV15 with TRBJ2-5; 8 bases map to TRBD2. The germline V gene has CDR1 LNHNV and CDR2 YYDKDF (reference sequence). Trimming cost V 1 base and J 1 base; bases outside gene matches: 8. The CDR3 contains 17 residues. The CDR3 nucleotides read TGTGCCACCAGCAGAGGCGAAACTAGCGGCGCCCAAGAGACCCAGTACTTC. Amino acid sequence: CATSRGETSGAQETQYF.

This clonotype was seen just once. V is TRBV5-1 and J is TRBJ2-5, with a possible D match to TRBD1 (5 bases). The CDR3 loop spans 15 amino acids. The ends were cut back, 4 bases at V and 0 bases at J, with 13 bases in the middle. Germline-derived CDR1 and CDR2 are SGHRS and YFSETQ. The CDR3 is CASSGAEPHQETQYF. The CDR3 nucleotides are TGCGCCAGCAGCGGGGCAGAGCCCCACCAAGAGACCCAGTACTTC.

The chain employs TRBV5-1 and TRBJ1-2; D is possibly TRBD1 (6 bases). CDR1 and CDR2 (germline): SGHRS, YFSETQ. With 2 bases removed from V and 0 bases from J, the gap between germline ends came to 20 bases. The CDR3 spans 18 residues. CDR3 amino acids: CASSFPLGGGQANYGYTF. The CDR3 coding sequence is TGCGCCAGCAGCTTCCCTCTCGGGGGCGGACAAGCTAACTATGGCTACACCTTC.

The chain's CDR3 is CASSWDLEETQYF. The CDR3, as DNA: TGCGCCAGCAGCTGGGACTTGGAAGAGACCCAGTACTTC. This chain connects TRBV5-1 to TRBJ2-5, with a weak D call TRBD2 (6 bases). V lost 3 bases, J lost 3 bases, and 9 bases lay in between. There are 13 residues in the CDR3. Germline CDR1 SGHRS, CDR2 YFSETQ.

This chain links TRBV5-4 with TRBJ2-1, with 7 positions matching TRBD2. V was pared by 4 bases and J by 2 bases, with 9 bases of the junction left unmatched. Looked up from germline, CDR1 is SGHNT and CDR2 is YYREEE (reference sequence). The CDR3 is 16 amino acids. The CDR3 reads CASSPQTSPAYNEQFF. The CDR3 nucleotides are TGTGCCAGCAGCCCCCAGACTAGCCCGGCCTACAATGAGCAGTTCTTC.

The chain couples TRBV5-4 to TRBJ1-1, with 11 bases identical to TRBD1. Trimming removed 7 bases from V and 1 base from J; junction bases left unmatched: 6. Per germline, CDR1 SGHNT and CDR2 YYREEE (reference sequence). The CDR3 contains 15 residues. In DNA form, the CDR3 reads TGTGCCAGCCGACGGACAGGGGGCGAGAACACTGAAGCTTTCTTT. Encoded protein: CASRRTGGENTEAFF.

The chain couples TRBV12-3 or TRBV12-4 to TRBJ1-3; no firm D call. CDR3 length: 13 amino acids. V was shortened by 3 bases and J by 0 bases, with 3 bases between the two germline ends. The CDR3 spells CASSLLSGNTIYF. The CDR3 DNA reads TGTGCCAGCAGTTTGCTCTCTGGAAACACCATATATTTT.

Here the CDR3 reads CASSPTSTDRSYEQYF. CDR3 nucleotide sequence: TGTGCCAGCAGCCCAACCTCGACAGACCGCTCCTACGAGCAGTACTTC. The genes are TRBV7-2 and TRBJ2-7; D possibly corresponds to TRBD1 (5 bases). CDR1 SGHTA and CDR2 FQGNSA come from the germline V gene. The CDR3 runs to 16 residues. V was cut by 5 bases and J by 0 bases, with 17 bases left in between.